These T cell receptor beta chains were read from a single sample in a study of early T cells in non-severe SARS-CoV-2 infection. Using its own MiXCR run on the 5' RACE reads, TCRdb lists one record per CDR3 protein. The sample contains tens of thousands of distinct CDR3 sequences, under 15% of which appear only once. Sequenced input: whole blood. All receptors derive from an adult who was a healthcare worker with PCR-confirmed SARS-CoV-2 infection or an uninfected control (not recorded which). Each CDR3 is given with its conserved first and last residue. D genes are given only for firm matches. Not every row has a clone size; where given, it reads once, few, many or a size class.

CDR3 length,clone size,J gene,V gene,D gene,CDR3 protein,CDR3 DNA
12,-,TRBJ2-3,TRBV18,-,CASSPDTDTQYF,TGTGCCAGCTCCCCGGACACAGATACGCAGTATTTT
13,few,TRBJ2-2,TRBV28,-,CASSLGIFGELFF,TGTGCCAGCAGTTTAGGAATATTCGGGGAGCTGTTTTTT
16,few,TRBJ2-1,TRBV5-1,TRBD2,CASSLEGLAGHNEQFF,TGCGCCAGCAGCTTGGAGGGACTAGCGGGCCACAATGAGCAGTTCTTC
15,many,TRBJ2-1,TRBV28,TRBD2,CASGRWGGMSNEQFF,TGTGCCAGCGGTCGTTGGGGGGGGATGTCGAATGAGCAGTTCTTC
16,few,TRBJ2-3,TRBV3-1,TRBD2,CASSQVFSGSQDTQYF,TGTGCCAGCAGCCAAGTCTTCAGCGGGAGCCAAGATACGCAGTATTTT
13,many,TRBJ2-3,TRBV7-9,-,CASRRDITDTQYF,TGTGCCAGCAGACGGGACATCACAGATACGCAGTATTTT
17,few,TRBJ2-2,TRBV6-2/TRBV6-3,TRBD2,CASSSLAGATNTGELFF,TGTGCCAGCAGTTCCTTAGCGGGGGCCACGAACACCGGGGAGCTGTTTTTT
16,few,TRBJ1-6,TRBV20-1,-,CSARRSGTQQNSPLHF,TGCAGTGCTAGGAGGTCAGGGACGCAACAAAATTCACCCCTCCACTTT
16,few,TRBJ1-5,TRBV28,-,CASSPRGGASNQPQHF,TGTGCCAGCAGTCCTCGAGGGGGGGCCAGCAATCAGCCCCAGCATTTT
14,many,TRBJ2-3,TRBV20-1,TRBD2,CSAGIAGGTDTQYF,TGCAGTGCTGGAATAGCGGGGGGCACAGATACGCAGTATTTT
15,-,TRBJ1-6,TRBV3-1,-,CASSQGGQSNSPLHF,TGTGCCAGCAGCCAAGGTGGACAGAGTAATTCACCCCTCCACTTT
15,many,TRBJ2-1,TRBV24-1,TRBD1,CATSDPGTENNEQFF,TGTGCCACCAGTGATCCCGGGACAGAAAACAATGAGCAGTTCTTC
15,many,TRBJ1-1,TRBV7-9,TRBD1,CASSRTGVSQGEAFF,TGTGCCAGCAGCCGGACAGGGGTTAGTCAGGGTGAAGCTTTCTTT
17,few,TRBJ2-5,TRBV9,-,CASSPSAGLANQETQYF,TGTGCCAGCAGCCCCTCTGCGGGGCTAGCGAACCAAGAGACCCAGTACTTC
15,few,TRBJ2-3,TRBV2,-,CASSDQSASTDTQYF,TGTGCCAGCAGTGATCAGTCAGCTAGCACAGATACGCAGTATTTT
15,many,TRBJ2-7,TRBV27,-,CASTSLAGHSYEQYF,TGTGCCAGCACATCCTTGGCGGGACATAGCTACGAGCAGTACTTC
13,few,TRBJ2-1,TRBV20-1,TRBD1,CSARKTGGTEQFF,TGCAGTGCTAGAAAAACAGGGGGCACTGAGCAGTTCTTC
13,-,TRBJ2-5,TRBV5-5,TRBD1,CASSWDRVGTQYF,TGTGCCAGCAGCTGGGACAGGGTTGGGACCCAGTACTTC
13,many,TRBJ2-5,TRBV4-3,-,CASSQVIEETQYF,TGCGCCAGCAGCCAAGTGATAGAAGAGACCCAGTACTTC
15,few,TRBJ2-3,TRBV11-2,-,CASSLGGVVSDTQYF,TGTGCCAGCAGCTTAGGCGGGGTGGTGAGTGATACGCAGTATTTT
12,many,TRBJ2-5,TRBV18,-,CASSTYQETQYF,TGTGCCAGCTCAACCTATCAAGAGACCCAGTACTTC
15,few,TRBJ2-7,TRBV14,-,CASSQAGTATYEQYF,TGTGCCAGCAGCCAGGCCGGGACCGCAACCTACGAGCAGTACTTC
15,few,TRBJ1-2,TRBV3-1,TRBD1,CASSQGVRTGYGYTF,TGTGCCAGCAGCCAGGGCGTGAGGACAGGCTATGGCTACACCTTC
15,-,TRBJ2-1,TRBV7-2,-,CASSPTLSSYNEQFF,TGTGCCAGCAGCCCGACACTGAGCTCCTACAATGAGCAGTTCTTC
13,-,TRBJ2-1,TRBV3-1,-,CASSQALDHGQFF,TGTGCCAGCAGCCAAGCACTAGATCACGGGCAGTTCTTC
14,many,TRBJ2-5,TRBV11-2,-,CASSPPAGGETQYF,TGTGCCAGCAGCCCCCCGGCAGGCGGGGAGACCCAGTACTTC
16,few,TRBJ2-3,TRBV9,-,CASSHNRDHSTDTQYF,TGTGCCAGCAGCCACAACCGGGACCATTCTACAGATACGCAGTATTTT